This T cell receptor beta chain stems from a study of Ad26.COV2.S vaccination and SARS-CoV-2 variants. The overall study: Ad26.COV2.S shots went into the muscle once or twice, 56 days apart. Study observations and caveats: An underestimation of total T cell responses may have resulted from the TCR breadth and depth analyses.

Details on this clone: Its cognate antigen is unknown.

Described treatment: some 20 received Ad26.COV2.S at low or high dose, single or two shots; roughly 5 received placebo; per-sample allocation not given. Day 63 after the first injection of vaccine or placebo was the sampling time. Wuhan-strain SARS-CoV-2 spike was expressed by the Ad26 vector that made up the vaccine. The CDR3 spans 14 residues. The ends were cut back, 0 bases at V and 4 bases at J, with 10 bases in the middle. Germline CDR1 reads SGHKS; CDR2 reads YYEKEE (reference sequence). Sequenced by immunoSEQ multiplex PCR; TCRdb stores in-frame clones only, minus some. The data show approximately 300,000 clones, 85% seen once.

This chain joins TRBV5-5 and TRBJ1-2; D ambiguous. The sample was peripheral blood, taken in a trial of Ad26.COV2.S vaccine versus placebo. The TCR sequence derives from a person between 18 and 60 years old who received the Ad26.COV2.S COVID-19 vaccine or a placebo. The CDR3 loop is CASSLDGSLYGYTF. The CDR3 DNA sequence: TGTGCCAGCAGCTTGGACGGGTCCCTCTATGGCTACACCTTC. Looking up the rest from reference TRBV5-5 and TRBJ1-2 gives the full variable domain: DAGVTQSPTHLIKTRGQQVTLRCSPISGHKSVSWYQQVLGQGPQFIFQYYEKEERGRGNFPDRFSARQFPNYSSELNVNALLLGDSALYLCASSLDGSLYGYTFGSGTRLTVV.